This T cell receptor (beta chain) was identified in a study of breast tumors, draining lymph nodes, adjacent tissues. Study results and limitations: The lymph node origin of tumor T cells was framed as consistent with a hypothesis, not demonstrated. Tumor and nontumor repertoires were significantly more similar in luminal-like than in basal-like breast cancer. Data fit most tumor T cells coming from lymph node, expanding in tumor. Tumors had less TCR diversity than lymph nodes, more than nontumor tissue.

Each CDR3 protein gets one entry after TCRdb re-called the multiplex PCR reads with MiXCR. The sample contains some 49,000 distinct CDR3 sequences, roughly 24% of which appear only once. V shed 3 bases and J shed 2 bases, with 7 bases lying between them. The CDR3 has 13 residues. This clonotype was seen ten or more times. Its antigen is still unknown. This chain links TRBV12-3 or TRBV12-4 with TRBJ1-2; no clear D. The clonotype comes from a female donor with breast cancer. Some clones in this sample may be carry-over from other donors' samples. Sequencing input: breast tumor tissue. The CDR3 DNA is TGTGCCAGCAGTTTGTCGGGGAACTATGGCTACACCTTC. Translating gives CASSLSGNYGYTF.